The clone carrying this T cell receptor beta chain was seen a handful of times. Its antigen is unidentified. This entry comes from a study of beta chain features in type 1 diabetes. Study outcomes and limitations: Among patients with Type 1 diabetes, TCRB CDR3s were moderately but significantly shorter in every one of the four CD4+ subsets.

CDR1 and CDR2 (germline): SGHTA, FQGNSA. The CDR3 runs 15 residues. Deletions cut 0 bases from V and 3 bases from J, with 12 bases between. Isolated RNA was reverse transcribed in full, so expressed TCRB transcripts were sequenced. Measured with immunoSEQ multiplex PCR; TCRdb has only the in-frame clones, and not every one. The sample lists 250,000 to 300,000 clones, roughly an eighth occurring once. This TCR came from a man aged 25 to 40 with type 1 diabetes. The specimen was naive CD4+ T cells from blood. The V gene is TRBV7-2, the J gene TRBJ2-7, with D perhaps matching TRBD2 (6 bases). The CDR3 DNA is TGTGCCAGCAGCTTAGCGTCTAGCGTTAACTACGAGCAGTACTTC. Protein product: CASSLASSVNYEQYF. Looking up the rest from reference TRBV7-2 and TRBJ2-7 gives the full variable domain: GAGVSQSPSNKVTEKGKDVELRCDPISGHTALYWYRQSLGQGLEFLIYFQGNSAPDKSGLPSDRFSAERTGGSVSTLTIQRTQQEDSAVYLCASSLASSVNYEQYFGPGTRLTVT.